The rows below give T cell receptor beta chains drawn from one sample of a study of tumor-infiltrating lymphocytes in primary liver carcinoma. TCRdb reprocessed the multiplex PCR reads via MiXCR and lists one record per CDR3 protein. The data contain approximately 300,000 distinct CDR3 sequences, roughly 60% of them singletons. Sequenced: peripheral blood. The source of these receptors is a man aged 35-49 years with primary liver carcinoma and hepatitis B virus infection. The CDR3 runs from the conserved cysteine through the conserved F or W. The order of the fields is V gene, clone size, D gene, J gene, CDR3 DNA, CDR3 protein. A D gene is named only where the DNA matches it firmly. Not every row has a clone size; where given, it reads once, few, many or a size class.

TRBV6-1	NA	NA	TRBJ1-6	TGTGCCAGCAGTGCACAACCAGGAGATAATTCACCCCTCCGCTTT	CASSAQPGDNSPLRF
TRBV5-1	few	TRBD2	TRBJ2-3	TGCGCCAGCAGTAGTGGACTAGTGAGTCTCCCAGATACGCAGTATTTT	CASSSGLVSLPDTQYF
TRBV11-2	NA	NA	TRBJ2-5	TGTGCCAGCAACTTAGCGTCTGGGCCTCAAGAGGCCCAGTACTTC	CASNLASGPQEAQYF
TRBV7-9	NA	NA	TRBJ1-1	TGTGCCAGCTGGGCCCTCGGAGGGGCGAACACTAAAGCTTTCTTT	CASWALGGANTKAFF
TRBV28	many	NA	TRBJ1-2	TGTGCCAGCAGCCTCCGGACGTATGGCTACACCTTC	CASSLRTYGYTF
TRBV6-2/TRBV6-3	many	TRBD1	TRBJ2-7	TGTGCCAGCAGTTACACCCGGGACAGTTACTACGAGCAGTACTTC	CASSYTRDSYYEQYF
TRBV7-9	NA	TRBD1	TRBJ2-6	TGTGCCAGCAGCCCCGGACAGGGACTCTCCGGGGCCAACGTCCTGACTTTC	CASSPGQGLSGANVLTF
TRBV11-2	few	TRBD2	TRBJ2-2	TGTGCCAGCAGCTTAAGCCTAGCGGCCACCGGGGAGCTGTTTTTT	CASSLSLAATGELFF
TRBV11-1	NA	NA	TRBJ1-5	TGTGTCAGTAGCACCACAAGCAATCAGCCCCAGCATTTT	CVSSTTSNQPQHF
TRBV6-5	NA	NA	TRBJ2-2	TGTGCCAGTGGGGCCTCGGACAGCCGAAGGACCGGGGAGATGTTTTTT	CASGASDSRRTGEMFF
TRBV11-2	NA	NA	TRBJ2-2	TGTGCCAGCAGCTTAGATCATCAGGGTAGGGACACCGGGAAGCTGTTTTTT	CASSLDHQGRDTGKLFF
TRBV12-3/TRBV12-4	NA	TRBD2	TRBJ2-1	TGTGCCAGCAGTCCGCGGACTAGTGGGAGAGGCAATGAGCAGTTCTTC	CASSPRTSGRGNEQFF
TRBV6-5	many	NA	TRBJ2-1	TGTGCCAGCAGATTTACAGGGAACTCCTACAATGAGCAGTTCTTC	CASRFTGNSYNEQFF
TRBV10-3	many	NA	TRBJ2-3	TGTGCCATCTCCGGAGATACGCAGTATTTT	CAISGDTQYF
TRBV28	few	NA	TRBJ2-1	TGTGCCAGCAGTCCCCGGAATGGGGTTGAGCAGTTCTTC	CASSPRNGVEQFF
TRBV30	NA	NA	TRBJ1-6	TGTGCCTGGAGTTTTAACACGGATAATTCACCCCTCCACTTT	CAWSFNTDNSPLHF
TRBV7-9	once	NA	TRBJ2-1	TGTGCCAGCAGCTTAGTGGGGATCGTGCCGTTCTTC	CASSLVGIVPFF
TRBV4-3	many	TRBD2	TRBJ2-1	TGCGCCAGCAGCCTAGGACTAGACGCCCAAAGTCGGCAGTTCTTC	CASSLGLDAQSRQFF
TRBV11-2	NA	NA	TRBJ1-1	TGTGCCGGCAGCCTACTGTCGCTCACTGAAGCTTTCTTT	CAGSLLSLTEAFF
TRBV12-3/TRBV12-4	once	NA	TRBJ2-3	TGTGCCAACAGTTTCTTCGGCACAGATACGCAGTATTTT	CANSFFGTDTQYF
TRBV6-6	many	TRBD2	TRBJ2-3	TGTGCCACCGAAAGAACTAGCGGGAAAACAGATACGCAGTATTTT	CATERTSGKTDTQYF
TRBV14	few	NA	TRBJ1-4	TGTGCCAGCAGCCTTACAGGAACAACTAATGAAAAACTGTTTTTT	CASSLTGTTNEKLFF
TRBV5-1	many	TRBD2	TRBJ2-2	TGCGCCAGCAGCCCTGGACTAGCGCGCCTTGGGGGCGGGGAGCTGTTTTTT	CASSPGLARLGGGELFF
TRBV6-5	many	NA	TRBJ2-1	TGTGCCAGCAGTCACGGAACTTACAATGAGCAGTTCTTC	CASSHGTYNEQFF
TRBV11-1	NA	TRBD2	TRBJ2-4	TGTGCCAGTAGCTTTCCCGGGACTAGTGGGACCAAAAACACTCAGTACTTC	CASSFPGTSGTKNTQYF
TRBV10-3	many	TRBD1	TRBJ2-7	TGTGCCATCAGGAGACAGGGGACCTACGAGCAGTACTTC	CAIRRQGTYEQYF
TRBV14	NA	NA	TRBJ2-1	TGTGCCAGCAGCCCTAGGACAGTGTTGGGGTACAATGAGCAGTTCTTC	CASSPRTVLGYNEQFF
TRBV9	NA	TRBD2	TRBJ2-5	TGTGCCAGCAGCGCGCCGGAAGCGGGGGGGCAAGAGACCCAGTACTTC	CASSAPEAGGQETQYF
TRBV21-1	NA	NA	TRBJ1-5	TGTGCCACGGACAGGGGAAGTGGGAGCAATCAGCCCCAGCATTTT	CATDRGSGSNQPQHF
TRBV6-6	once	NA	TRBJ2-2	TGTGCCAGTAGTTACAAGGGCACCGGGGATCTGTTTTTT	CASSYKGTGDLFF
TRBV29-1	many	NA	TRBJ2-5	TGCAGCGGACGAACGCGGGAGACCCAGTACTTC	CSGRTRETQYF
TRBV6-5	NA	NA	TRBJ2-7	TGTGCCAGCAGGTGGGTGGGGGACACCTCCTACGAGCAGTACTTC	CASRWVGDTSYEQYF
TRBV5-5	many	TRBD1	TRBJ2-3	TGTGCCAGCAGCTTTACAGGGGATCCCACAGATACGCAGTATTTT	CASSFTGDPTDTQYF
TRBV12-5	few	NA	TRBJ2-7	TGTGCTAGTGGTTTGGTACGTGGCGGCAACGAGCAGTACTTC	CASGLVRGGNEQYF
TRBV5-4	NA	TRBD1	TRBJ2-3	TGTACCAGCAGCCTTGGACAGGGTCCAAGAAGGGCAGATACGCAGTATTTT	CTSSLGQGPRRADTQYF
TRBV4-3	many	NA	TRBJ2-1	TGCGCCAGCAGCCAAGGGGAACCTGCCACCTACAATGAGCAGTTCTTC	CASSQGEPATYNEQFF
TRBV10-3	few	NA	TRBJ2-2	TGTGCCATCAGTGTGCTAGAGGGGTACACCGGGGAGCTGTTTTTT	CAISVLEGYTGELFF
TRBV12-3/TRBV12-4	many	NA	TRBJ1-5	TGTGCCAGCAGTTTAAATCGACAGACAAATCAGCCCCAGCATTTT	CASSLNRQTNQPQHF
TRBV11-3	NA	TRBD2	TRBJ2-1	TGTGCCAGCAGTCCTGGAGAAGGGGACTACGAGCAGTTCTTC	CASSPGEGDYEQFF
TRBV28	NA	NA	TRBJ1-4	TGTGCCAGCAGTACCAGGGACAATGGGAATGAAAAACTGTTTTTT	CASSTRDNGNEKLFF
TRBV11-2	NA	TRBD2	TRBJ2-1	TGTGCCAGCAGCTCAGCCGGGGGGACCTCCTACAATGAGCAGTTCTTC	CASSSAGGTSYNEQFF
TRBV11-1	NA	NA	TRBJ2-7	TGTGCCAGCAGCTTAGCTGGATCGGGAGAATACGAGCAGTACTTC	CASSLAGSGEYEQYF
TRBV11-1	NA	TRBD2	TRBJ2-1	TGTGCCAGCAGGATAGCTAGCGGAGATCGCGATGAGCACTTCTTC	CASRIASGDRDEHFF
TRBV6-2/TRBV6-3	many	TRBD2	TRBJ2-1	TGTGCCAGCACTCAAGCGGGGGGGTATGAGCAGTTCTTC	CASTQAGGYEQFF
TRBV12-3/TRBV12-4	NA	NA	TRBJ2-2	TGTGCCAGCAGTAGGGCGAGGGACGGGGAGCTGTTTTTT	CASSRARDGELFF
TRBV5-1	few	NA	TRBJ1-1	TGCGCCAGCAGCTTGGTACAGGGCAGGGGGAACACTGAAGCTTTCTTT	CASSLVQGRGNTEAFF
TRBV12-3/TRBV12-4	few	TRBD1	TRBJ2-3	TGTGCCAGCGACAGGGGGGGCACAGATACGCAGTATTTT	CASDRGGTDTQYF
TRBV6-2/TRBV6-3	many	NA	TRBJ2-3	TGTGCCAGCACCATGGGCATCCGATACCCGGATACGCAGTATTTT	CASTMGIRYPDTQYF
TRBV11-1	NA	NA	TRBJ2-4	TGTGCCAGCAGCCCTCTGGGCGGTGGGGACATTCAGTACTTC	CASSPLGGGDIQYF
TRBV5-4	NA	NA	TRBJ2-3	TGTGCCAGCAGCATGGGCTCACAGCAGGGTACAGATACGCAGTATTTT	CASSMGSQQGTDTQYF